One and the same sample provided the 2 T cell receptor beta chains below, sequenced in a study of blood T cells in healthy people across ages (dated by TCRdb to the mid-2010s). The library was made by 5' RACE. The sequencer listed for this sample is Illumina HiSeq 2500. A second PCR of about 6 to 11 cycles was run with a J-beta primer mix and a sample-barcoded 5' primer. TCRdb's own reprocessing of the public reads used fastp at Q25 and MiXCR and kept productive beta chains. Rows with one shared CDR3 protein collapse into an entry with the most common genes and DNA. A total of some 790,000 distinct CDR3 sequences appear in this sample, more than 25% of them only once. The leading ten clones occupy roughly 17% of the sample. Sequencing used blood. Receptors originate from an elderly woman in good health.

This clonotype was seen ten or more times. The genes are TRBV12-3 or TRBV12-4 and TRBJ2-5, with TRBD2 matching 7 bases. The junction had 7 bases not matched to a gene; V was cut back by 3 bases and J by 6 bases. The length of the CDR3 is 14 residues. CDR3 sequence (DNA): TGTGCCAGCAGTTTGTCGGGCGGGGGAAAGACCCAGTACTTC. Protein product: CASSLSGGGKTQYF.

The J gene is TRBJ1-4, the V gene TRBV2, with D perhaps TRBD1 (6 bases). The germline V and J ends were trimmed by 2 bases and 0 bases, with 7 bases remaining between them. Per the germline V gene, CDR1 is SNHLY and CDR2 is FYNNEI. The CDR3 is 15 residues long. The CDR3 region has the DNA TGTGCCAGCAGTGAACAGGGGACAACTAATGAAAAACTGTTTTTT. Amino acids: CASSEQGTTNEKLFF.